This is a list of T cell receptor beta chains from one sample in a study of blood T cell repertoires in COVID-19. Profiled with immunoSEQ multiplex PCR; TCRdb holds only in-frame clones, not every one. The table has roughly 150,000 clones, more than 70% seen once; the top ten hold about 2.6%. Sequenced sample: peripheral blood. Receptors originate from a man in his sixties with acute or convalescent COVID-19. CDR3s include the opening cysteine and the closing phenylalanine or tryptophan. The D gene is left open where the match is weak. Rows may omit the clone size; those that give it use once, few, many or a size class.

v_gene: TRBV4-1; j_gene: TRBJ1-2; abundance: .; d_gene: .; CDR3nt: TGCGCCAGCAGCCATACAGGCAACTATGGCTACACCTTC; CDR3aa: CASSHTGNYGYTF
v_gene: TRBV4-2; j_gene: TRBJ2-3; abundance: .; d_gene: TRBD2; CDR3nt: TGTGCCAGCAGTCTGACTTCTAGCGGGGCGGATACGCAGTATTTT; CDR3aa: CASSLTSSGADTQYF
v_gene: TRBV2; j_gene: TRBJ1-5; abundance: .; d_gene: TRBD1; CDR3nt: TGTGCCAGCAGCAAAGGACAGGGCTATCAGCCCCAGCATTTT; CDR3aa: CASSKGQGYQPQHF
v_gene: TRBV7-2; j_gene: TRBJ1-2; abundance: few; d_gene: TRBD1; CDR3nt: TGTGCCAGCAGCTTAGCGGACAGGAGGGTCTATGGCTACACCTTC; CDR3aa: CASSLADRRVYGYTF
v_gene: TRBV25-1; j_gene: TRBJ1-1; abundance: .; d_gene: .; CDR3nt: TGTGCCAGCAGTGAAATCCCAGGGAGGGCCGAAGAAGCTTTCTTT; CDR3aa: CASSEIPGRAEEAFF
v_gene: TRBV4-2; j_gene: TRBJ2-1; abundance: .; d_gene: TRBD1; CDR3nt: TGTGCCAGCAGCCAAGGTCGGCAGGGGGTCCACAATGAGCAGTTCTTC; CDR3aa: CASSQGRQGVHNEQFF
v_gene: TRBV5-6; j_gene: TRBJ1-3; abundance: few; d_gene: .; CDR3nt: TGTGCCAGCAGCTTGGACAGGGGAAACACCATATATTTT; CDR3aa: CASSLDRGNTIYF
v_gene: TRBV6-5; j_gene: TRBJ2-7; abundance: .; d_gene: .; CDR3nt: .; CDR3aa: CASSYRRAGGSYEQYF
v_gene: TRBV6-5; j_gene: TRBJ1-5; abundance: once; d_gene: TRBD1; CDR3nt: TGTGCCAGCAGGAACAGGGGAGATCAGCCCCAGCATTTT; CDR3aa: CASRNRGDQPQHF
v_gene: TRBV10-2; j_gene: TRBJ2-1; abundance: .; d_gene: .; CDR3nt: TGCGCCAGCAGACTAGATACCTACAATGAGCAGTTCTTC; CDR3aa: CASRLDTYNEQFF
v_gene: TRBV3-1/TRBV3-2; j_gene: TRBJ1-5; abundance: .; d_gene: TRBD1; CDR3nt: TGTGCCAGCAGCTTTTTCCGGGACAGCGGTCAGCCCCAGCATTTT; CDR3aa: CASSFFRDSGQPQHF
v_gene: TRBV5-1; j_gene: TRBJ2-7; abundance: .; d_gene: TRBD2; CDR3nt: TGCGCCAGCAGCTCGAATTCGGGCTCCTCCCGCGGGAGCTCCTACGAGCAGTACTTC; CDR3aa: CASSSNSGSSRGSSYEQYF
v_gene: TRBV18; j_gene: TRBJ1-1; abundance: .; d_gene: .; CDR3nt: TGTGCCAGCTCACCAGGGCAGGGCGAGAGGAGGAACACTGAAGCTTTCTTT; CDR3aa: CASSPGQGERRNTEAFF
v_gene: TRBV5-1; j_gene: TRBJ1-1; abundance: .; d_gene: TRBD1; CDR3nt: TGCGCCAGCAGCCCTAGACAGGGGGCGAACACTGAAGCTTTCTTT; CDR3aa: CASSPRQGANTEAFF
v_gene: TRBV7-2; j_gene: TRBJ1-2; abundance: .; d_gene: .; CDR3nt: TGTGCCAGCAGCTTTCAGGGTGGTGGCTACACCTTC; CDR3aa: CASSFQGGGYTF
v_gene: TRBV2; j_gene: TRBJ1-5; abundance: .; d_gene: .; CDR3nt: TGTGCCAGCAGTGAGGCGTCAGGGATCAATCAGCCCCAGCATTTT; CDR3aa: CASSEASGINQPQHF
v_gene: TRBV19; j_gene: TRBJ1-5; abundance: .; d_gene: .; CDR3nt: TGTGCCAGTAGTATCGCCGACAGTCCTAATCAGCCCCAGCATTTT; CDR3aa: CASSIADSPNQPQHF
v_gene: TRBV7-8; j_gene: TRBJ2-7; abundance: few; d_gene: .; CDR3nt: TGTGCCAGCAGCTTAGCGCGAAGCTCCTACGAGCAGTACTTC; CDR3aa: CASSLARSSYEQYF
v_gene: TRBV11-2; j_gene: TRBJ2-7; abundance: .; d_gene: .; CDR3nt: TGTGCCAGCAGCTTCGTACAGTTCGAGCAGTACTTC; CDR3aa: CASSFVQFEQYF
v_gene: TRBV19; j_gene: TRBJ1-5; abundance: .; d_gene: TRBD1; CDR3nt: TGTGCCAGTAGGCCCACGGACAGGGTACATCAGCCCCAGCATTTT; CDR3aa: CASRPTDRVHQPQHF
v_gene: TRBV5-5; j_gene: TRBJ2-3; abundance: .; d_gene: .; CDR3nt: TGTGCCAGCAGCCTACGACTGGCTGCTAGCACAGATACGCAGTATTTT; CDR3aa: CASSLRLAASTDTQYF
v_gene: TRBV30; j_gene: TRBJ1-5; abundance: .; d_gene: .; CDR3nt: TGTGCCTGGACCGCTCAGTCGGGGCAGCCCCAGCATTTT; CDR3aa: CAWTAQSGQPQHF
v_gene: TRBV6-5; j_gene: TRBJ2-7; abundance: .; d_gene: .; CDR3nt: TGTGCCAGCAGTCCCACTCCTTCCTACGAGCAGTACTTC; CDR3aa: CASSPTPSYEQYF
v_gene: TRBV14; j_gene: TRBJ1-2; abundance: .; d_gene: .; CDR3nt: TGTGCCAGCAGCCAAGATTTCGACGGAGGCTATGGCTACACCTTC; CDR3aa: CASSQDFDGGYGYTF
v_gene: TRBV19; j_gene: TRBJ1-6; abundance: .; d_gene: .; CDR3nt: TGTGCCAGTAGCCCGGGGGGGGCAGGGTCACCCCTCCACTTT; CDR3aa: CASSPGGAGSPLHF
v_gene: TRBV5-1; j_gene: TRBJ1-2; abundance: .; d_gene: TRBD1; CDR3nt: TGCGCCAGCAGCTTGGCCCGGGACAGGGAGTCGGGCTACACCTTC; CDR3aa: CASSLARDRESGYTF
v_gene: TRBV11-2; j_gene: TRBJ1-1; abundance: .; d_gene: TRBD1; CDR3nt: TGTGCCAGCAGAAAAATCGGGACAGGGACTGAAGCTTTCTTT; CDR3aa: CASRKIGTGTEAFF
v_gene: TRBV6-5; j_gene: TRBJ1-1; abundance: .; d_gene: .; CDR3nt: TGTGCCAGCAGTTACTCCTTTGACAGGAACACTGAAGCTTTCTTT; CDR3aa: CASSYSFDRNTEAFF
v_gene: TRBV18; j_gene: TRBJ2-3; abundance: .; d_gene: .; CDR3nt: TGTGCCAGCTCATACACAGATACGCAGTATTTT; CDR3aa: CASSYTDTQYF
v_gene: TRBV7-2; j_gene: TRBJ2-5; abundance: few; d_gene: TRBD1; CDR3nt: TGTGCCAGCAGCCTTCTTTGGGGACAGCAAGAGACCCAGTACTTC; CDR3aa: CASSLLWGQQETQYF
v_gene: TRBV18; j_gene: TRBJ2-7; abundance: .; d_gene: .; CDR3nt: TGTGCCAGCTCACCTCAGGGATTGGACGAGCAGTACTTC; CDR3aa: CASSPQGLDEQYF
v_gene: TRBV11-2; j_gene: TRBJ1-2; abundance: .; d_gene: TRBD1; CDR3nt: TGTGCCAGCAGCCAAGGACAGGCCCAAAACTATGGCTACACCTTC; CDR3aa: CASSQGQAQNYGYTF
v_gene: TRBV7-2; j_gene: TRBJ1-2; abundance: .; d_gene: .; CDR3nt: TGTGCCAGCAGCCAAATGGCCTATGGCTACACCTTC; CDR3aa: CASSQMAYGYTF
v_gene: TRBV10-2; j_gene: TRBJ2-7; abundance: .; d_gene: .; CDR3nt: TGCGCCAGCATAAACCCGACAGGAAGCTCCTACGAGCAGTACTTC; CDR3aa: CASINPTGSSYEQYF
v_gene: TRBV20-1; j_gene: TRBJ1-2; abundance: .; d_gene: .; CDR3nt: TGCAGTGCTAGAGATGCGGGCTACACCTTC; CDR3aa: CSARDAGYTF
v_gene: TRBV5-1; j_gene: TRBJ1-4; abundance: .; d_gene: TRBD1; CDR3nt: TGCGCCAGCAGCTTGCAACAGGGGGGTGAAAAACTGTTTTTT; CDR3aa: CASSLQQGGEKLFF
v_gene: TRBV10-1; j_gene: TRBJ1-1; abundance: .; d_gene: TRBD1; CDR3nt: TGCGCCAGCAGGGCCTCGGACAGGGGGAACACTGAAGCTTTCTTT; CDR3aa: CASRASDRGNTEAFF
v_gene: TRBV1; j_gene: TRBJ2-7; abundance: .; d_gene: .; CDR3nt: TGCACCAGCAGCCCCTCAGTGAGCCGACTAGCGGGGCTCTACGAGCAGTACTTC; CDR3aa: CTSSPSVSRLAGLYEQYF
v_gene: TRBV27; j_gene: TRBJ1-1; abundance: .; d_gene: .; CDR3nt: TGTGCCAGCAGTCCCGGGGGGGTTCTGGCCACTGAAGCTTTCTTT; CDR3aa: CASSPGGVLATEAFF
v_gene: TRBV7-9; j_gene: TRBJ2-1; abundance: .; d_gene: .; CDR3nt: TGTGCCAGCAGCTTAGTGGCCCGGGTAAATGAGCAGTTCTTC; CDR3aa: CASSLVARVNEQFF
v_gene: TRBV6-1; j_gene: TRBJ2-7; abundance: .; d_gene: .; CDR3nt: TGTGCCAGCAGTGAGTCGCGTCTCCCCACCTACGAGCAGTACTTC; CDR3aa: CASSESRLPTYEQYF
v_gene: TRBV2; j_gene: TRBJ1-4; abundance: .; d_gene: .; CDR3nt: TGTGCCAGTAACCAGGATAGAGGGAGGATTGAAAAACTGTTTTTT; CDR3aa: CASNQDRGRIEKLFF